This TCR beta chain appears in the sequencing data of a study of blood T cells in healthy people across ages. This clonotype was seen many times. A second PCR of about 7 to 12 cycles used a sample-barcoded 5' primer and a J-beta primer mix. TCRdb fed the 5' RACE reads into MiXCR, producing one record per CDR3 protein. The profile shows about 620,000 distinct CDR3 sequences, over 40% of them singletons. The CDR3 consists of 17 residues. Germline-derived CDR1 and CDR2 are SGHTA and FQGTGA. The V and J ends lost 3 bases and 0 bases respectively, with 16 bases between them. Every sample yielded at least 7 million isolated PBMCs.

The chain is built from TRBV7-3 and TRBJ2-3, with D possibly being TRBD2 (5 bases). The sample taken for sequencing was blood. The TCR comes from a woman over 75 in good health. Here the CDR3 reads CASSFTPGVPSTDTQYF. For the CDR3, the DNA is TGTGCCAGCAGCTTTACGCCCGGGGTCCCTAGCACAGATACGCAGTATTTT.